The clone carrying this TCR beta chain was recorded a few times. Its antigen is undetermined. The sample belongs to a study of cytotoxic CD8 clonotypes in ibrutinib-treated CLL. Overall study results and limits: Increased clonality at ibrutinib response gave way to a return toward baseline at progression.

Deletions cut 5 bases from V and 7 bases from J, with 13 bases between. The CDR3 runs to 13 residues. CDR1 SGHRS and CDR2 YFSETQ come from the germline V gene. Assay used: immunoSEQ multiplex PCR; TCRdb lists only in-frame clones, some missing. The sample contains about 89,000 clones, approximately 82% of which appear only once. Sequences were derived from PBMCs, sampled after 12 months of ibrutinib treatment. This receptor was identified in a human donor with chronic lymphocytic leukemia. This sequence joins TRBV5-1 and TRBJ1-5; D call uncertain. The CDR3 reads CASSWGEGQPQHF. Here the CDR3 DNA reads TGCGCCAGCAGTTGGGGTGAGGGCCAGCCCCAGCATTTT.